The entry that follows covers one T cell receptor (beta chain) sequence. Its antigen remains undetermined. No qualities accompany the bases; no much larger clone lies one base away. TCRbeta CDR3 regions were amplified from genomic DNA using the immunoSEQ Assay, a bias-controlled multiplex PCR. The original methods were these. The number of nucleated cells in each sample was estimated from the amplification of reference gene primers within the assay. Sequence reads were collapsed and filtered to measure the absolute abundance of every unique TCRbeta CDR3 rearrangement. For each sample, productive Simpson clonality was calculated as the square root of Simpson's diversity index across productive rearrangements. Held by TCRdb, this immuneACCESS table contains in-frame sequences only and omits some clones. Under half of the omission traces to an unresolved V gene where checked; the cause of the rest is unknown. The V and J calls and clone size were taken over from that table, and D and trimming were inferred from the DNA. The sample includes 270,000 or so clones, with roughly 89% observed a single time. In total, the top ten clones hold roughly 5% of the sample.

This record comes from a study of blood T cell repertoires in COVID-19 (TCRdb year 2020). With respect to the entire study: Collaborator samples came from the United States, Italy and Spain and covered acute and convalescent phases of COVID-19. The prospective study material was composed of cDNA or gDNA derived from T cells, B-cell-depleted T cells, or PBMCs. The dataset comprised deeply sampled blood TCRbeta repertoires from subjects exposed to, actively infected with, or recovered from COVID-19. A freely available public database, intended as a resource for researchers studying the immune response to SARS-CoV-2, is where the repertoires were released. The samples were drawn from two sources: the first 160 participants of the ongoing ImmuneRACE study, and over 1,000 subjects contributed by 6 global collaborators. Sample metadata almost always included a de-identified subject ID, COVID-19 status, age in years and sex. Where available, HLA class I and class II types were taken from metadata supplied by the sample provider and were not determined by assay-based typing. Study-wide conclusions, independent of this receptor: Clinical and demographic metadata were provided uncurated, with the amount varying by source and participant.

Samples from volunteer blood donors who had recovered from COVID-19 were contributed by a second Seattle source. Collaborating institutions collected whole blood in K2EDTA tubes following their own protocols. For TCRbeta analysis, collaborators shipped samples as frozen whole blood, isolated PBMCs, or DNA extracted from either of those sample types. CDR1 and CDR2 are drawn from the germline V gene: KGHDR, SFDVKD. Measured from the cysteine to the phenylalanine, the CDR3 is 16 residues long. Only the CDR3 DNA is retained, 48 bases long and in frame from the first base. Here V drops 6 bases and J drops 6 bases, and the junction holds 9 bases not matched to any gene.

The V gene is TRBV24-1 and the J gene is TRBJ2-1, and 11 junctional nucleotides match TRBD2. The sequenced material came from peripheral blood. This receptor was obtained from a woman between 35 and 50 years old who had recovered from COVID-19. The nucleotide sequence is TGTGCCACCAGTAAATTAGGCCTAGCGGGAGGCAATGAGCAGTTCTTC. Its coded protein is CATSKLGLAGGNEQFF.